This paragraph covers one T cell receptor beta chain sequence. The antigen is undetermined. This entry comes from a study of cytomegalovirus exposure and HLA in healthy donors. On the study more broadly: The early release's HLA-typed donors yielded some 85 million unique TCRs.

PCR amplification relied on 60 Vbeta primers (plus 13 Jbeta primers). Clones were sequenced by immunoSEQ multiplex PCR, and TCRdb holds only the in-frame ones, with some missing. The table includes around 140,000 clones, roughly 75% detected once. General study findings and limits: Sequence variants that were highly shared formed a cluster that was likely a sequencing artifact. In a later analysis, about 17,000 TCR beta sequences were associated with HLA alleles at 0.05 false discovery rate. The study listed approximately 170 cytomegalovirus-associated TCR beta chains.

Sequences were obtained from PBMCs. The TCR comes from a female donor in good health and CMV-seronegative.

This CDR3 is CASSRQGIAYEQYF. CDR3 nucleotides: TGCGCCAGCAGCCGACAGGGCATCGCCTACGAGCAGTACTTC. The V and J genes are TRBV4-1 and TRBJ2-7; 7 positions match TRBD1. Germline V CDR1 and CDR2: MGHRA, YSYEKL. This CDR3 spans 14 amino acids. The V gene end was trimmed by 4 bases and the J gene end by 2 bases; junction bases not matched to a gene: 5.